The 2 T cell receptor beta chains given below trace back to one sample, sequenced in a study of blood T cells in healthy people across ages. The second PCR ran about 6 to 12 cycles with a sample-barcoded 5' primer and J-beta primers. Using its own MiXCR run on the 5' RACE reads, TCRdb lists one record per CDR3 protein. Here the sample spans roughly 900,000 distinct CDR3 sequences, around 46% being singletons. Sequenced input: blood. The source of these receptors is a man aged 25-40 years in good health.

This clonotype was counted only a few times. The chain has TRBV27 and TRBJ2-1; possible D gene TRBD2, 5 bases. The CDR3 loop spans 16 amino acids. Germline assignment: CDR1 MNHEY and CDR2 SMNVEV (reference sequence). The V end was cut by 7 bases, the J end by 6 bases, with 22 bases between. CDR3 sequence: CASTLRPTAGGNEQFF. As DNA, the CDR3 is TGTGCCAGCACCCTACGCCCGACGGCAGGAGGCAATGAGCAGTTCTTC.

This clonotype has more than one count but fewer than ten. The chain employs TRBV28 and TRBJ2-5, with 9 bases lining up with TRBD1. Matching the DNA end better, TRBJ2-7 makes the J call doubtful. Germline CDR1 MDHEN, CDR2 SYDVKM. This CDR3 has 13 residues. CDR3 protein: CASQTGTGNEQYF. CDR3 coding DNA: TGTGCCAGCCAGACCGGGACAGGGAACGAGCAGTACTTC.